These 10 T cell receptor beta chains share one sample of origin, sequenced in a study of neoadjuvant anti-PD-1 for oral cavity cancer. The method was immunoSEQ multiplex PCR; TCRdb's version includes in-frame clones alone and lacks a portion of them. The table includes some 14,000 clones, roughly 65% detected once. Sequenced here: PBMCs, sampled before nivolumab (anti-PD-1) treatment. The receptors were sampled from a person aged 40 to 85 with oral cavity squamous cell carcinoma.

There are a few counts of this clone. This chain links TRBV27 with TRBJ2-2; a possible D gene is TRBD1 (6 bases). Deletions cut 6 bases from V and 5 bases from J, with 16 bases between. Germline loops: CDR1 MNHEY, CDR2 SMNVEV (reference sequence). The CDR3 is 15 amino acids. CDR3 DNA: TGTGCCAGCAGGCTAGACAGGAGCAGTACCGGGGAGCTGTTTTTT. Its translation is CASRLDRSSTGELFF.

CDR3 in amino acids: CASSLNWVTNEKLFF. Here the CDR3 DNA reads TGTGCCAGCAGTTTAAACTGGGTAACTAATGAAAAACTGTTTTTT. This chain uses TRBV27 with TRBJ1-4; D gene ambiguous. CDR3 length: 15 residues. V lost 2 bases, J lost 1 base, and 8 bases lay in between. Germline V gene sequence: CDR1 MNHEY, CDR2 SMNVEV (reference sequence).

The CDR3 DNA reads as TGTGCCAGCAGCCAAGACCGGGACAGGGGTTACCCAGATACGCAGTATTTT. It codes for CASSQDRDRGYPDTQYF. V and J are TRBV14 and TRBJ2-3; 10 nucleotides agree with TRBD1. The CDR3 has 17 amino acids. V dropped 0 bases and J dropped 4; count of bases not matched to a gene: 7. Germline assignment: CDR1 SGHDN and CDR2 FVKESK.

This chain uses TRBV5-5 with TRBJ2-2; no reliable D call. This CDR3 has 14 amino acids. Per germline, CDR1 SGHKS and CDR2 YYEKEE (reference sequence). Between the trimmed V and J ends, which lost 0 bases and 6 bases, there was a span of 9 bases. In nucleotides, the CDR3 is TGTGCCAGCAGCTTGGGAGTTAGGGCCGGGGAGCTGTTTTTT. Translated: CASSLGVRAGELFF.

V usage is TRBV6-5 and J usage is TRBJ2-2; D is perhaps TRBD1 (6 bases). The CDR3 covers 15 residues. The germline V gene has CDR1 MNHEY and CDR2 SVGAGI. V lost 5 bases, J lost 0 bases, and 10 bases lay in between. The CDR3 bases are TGTGCCAGCAGTCCCGGGACAACGAACACCGGGGAGCTGTTTTTT. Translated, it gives CASSPGTTNTGELFF.

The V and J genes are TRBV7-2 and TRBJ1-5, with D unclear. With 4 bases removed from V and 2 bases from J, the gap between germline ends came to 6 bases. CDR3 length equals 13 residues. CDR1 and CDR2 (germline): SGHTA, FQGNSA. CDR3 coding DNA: TGTGCCAGCAGCTACGGCCGCAATCAGCCCCAGCATTTT. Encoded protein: CASSYGRNQPQHF.

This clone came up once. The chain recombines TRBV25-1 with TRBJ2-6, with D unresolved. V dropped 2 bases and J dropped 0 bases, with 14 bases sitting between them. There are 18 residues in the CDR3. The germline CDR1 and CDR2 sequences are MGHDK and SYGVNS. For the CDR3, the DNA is TGTGCCAGCAGTGAAGGTGGGCGTGCCCCCTCTGGGGCCAACGTCCTGACTTTC. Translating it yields CASSEGGRAPSGANVLTF.

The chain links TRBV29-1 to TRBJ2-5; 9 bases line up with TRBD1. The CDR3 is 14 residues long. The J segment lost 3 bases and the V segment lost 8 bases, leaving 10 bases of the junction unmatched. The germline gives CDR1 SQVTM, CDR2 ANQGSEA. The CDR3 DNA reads TGCAGCACGACCCCCGGGACAGGGAAAGAGACCCAGTACTTC. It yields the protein CSTTPGTGKETQYF. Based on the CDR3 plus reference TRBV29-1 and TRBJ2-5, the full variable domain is SAVISQKPSRDICQRGTSLTIQCQVDSQVTMMFWYRQQPGQSLTLIATANQGSEATYESGFVIDKFPISRPNLTFSTLTVSNMSPEDSSIYLCSTTPGTGKETQYFGPGTRLLVL.

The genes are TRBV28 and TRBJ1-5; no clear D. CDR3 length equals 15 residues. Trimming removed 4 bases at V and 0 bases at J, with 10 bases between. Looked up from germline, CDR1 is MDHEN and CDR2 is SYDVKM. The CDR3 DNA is TGTGCCAGCAGTTCCCGAACCCATAGCAATCAGCCCCAGCATTTT. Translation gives CASSSRTHSNQPQHF.

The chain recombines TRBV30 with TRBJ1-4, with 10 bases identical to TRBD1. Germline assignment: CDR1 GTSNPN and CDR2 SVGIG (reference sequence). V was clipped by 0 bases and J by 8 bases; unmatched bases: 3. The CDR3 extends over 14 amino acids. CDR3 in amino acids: CAWSVGTGVEKLFF. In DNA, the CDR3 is TGTGCCTGGAGTGTAGGGACAGGGGTAGAAAAACTGTTTTTT.